This TCR beta chain was sequenced in a study of blood T cell repertoires in COVID-19. Study in general: The origin of the acute and convalescent COVID-19 samples was the United States, Italy and Spain. T cells, B-cell-depleted T cells, or PBMCs supplied cDNA or gDNA.

Authors' analysis steps: Amplifying reference gene primers gave estimates of nucleated cell counts. Produced via immunoSEQ multiplex PCR; TCRdb's table is partial and in-frame only. For V, J and clone size, that table is used; D and trimming come from the DNA. The sample records 110,000 to 150,000 clones, more than 80% being singletons. V was pared by 5 bases and J by 4 bases, with 11 bases between. Germline lookup yields CDR1 SEHNR and CDR2 FQNEAQ (reference sequence). The CDR3 length is 14 residues. This TCR was sampled from a woman in her sixties or seventies with active COVID-19. The rearrangement links TRBV7-9 to TRBJ2-2; D is possibly TRBD1 (5 bases). Source material: peripheral blood. The CDR3 coding sequence is TGTGCCAGCAGCCCCCTGACAGTCACCGGGGAGCTGTTTTTT. Amino acids: CASSPLTVTGELFF.